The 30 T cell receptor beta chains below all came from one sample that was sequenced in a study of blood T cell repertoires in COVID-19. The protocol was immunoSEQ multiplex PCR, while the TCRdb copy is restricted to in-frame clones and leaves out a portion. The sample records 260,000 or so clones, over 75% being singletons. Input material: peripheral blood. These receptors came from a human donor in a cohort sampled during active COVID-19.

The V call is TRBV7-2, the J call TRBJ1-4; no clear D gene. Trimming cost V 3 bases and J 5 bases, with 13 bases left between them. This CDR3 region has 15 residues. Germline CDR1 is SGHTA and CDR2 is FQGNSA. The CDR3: CASSFQTLRNEKLFF. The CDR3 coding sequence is TGTGCCAGCAGCTTCCAGACACTTCGGAATGAAAAACTGTTTTTT.

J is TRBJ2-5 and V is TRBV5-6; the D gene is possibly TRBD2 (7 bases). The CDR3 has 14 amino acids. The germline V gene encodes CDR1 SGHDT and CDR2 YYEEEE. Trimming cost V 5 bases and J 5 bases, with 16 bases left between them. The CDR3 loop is CASRLRGARETQYF. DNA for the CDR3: TGTGCCAGCAGGCTTCGGGGGGCCCGGGAGACCCAGTACTTC. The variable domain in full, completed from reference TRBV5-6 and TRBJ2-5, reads DAGVTQSPTHLIKTRGQQVTLRCSPKSGHDTVSWYQQALGQGPQFIFQYYEEEERQRGNFPDRFSGHQFPNYSSELNVNALLLGDSALYLCASRLRGARETQYFGPGTRLLVL.

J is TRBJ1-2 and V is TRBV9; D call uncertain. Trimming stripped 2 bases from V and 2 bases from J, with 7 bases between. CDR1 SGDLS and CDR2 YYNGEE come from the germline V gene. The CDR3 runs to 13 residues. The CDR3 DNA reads TGTGCCAGCAGCGTTACGGGAAACTATGGCTACACCTTC. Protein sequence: CASSVTGNYGYTF.

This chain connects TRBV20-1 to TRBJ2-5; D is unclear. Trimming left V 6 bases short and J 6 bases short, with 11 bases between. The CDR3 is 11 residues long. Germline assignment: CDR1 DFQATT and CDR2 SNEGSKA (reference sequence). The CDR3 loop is CSASGLKTQYF. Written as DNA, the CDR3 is TGCAGTGCCTCAGGTTTGAAGACCCAGTACTTC.

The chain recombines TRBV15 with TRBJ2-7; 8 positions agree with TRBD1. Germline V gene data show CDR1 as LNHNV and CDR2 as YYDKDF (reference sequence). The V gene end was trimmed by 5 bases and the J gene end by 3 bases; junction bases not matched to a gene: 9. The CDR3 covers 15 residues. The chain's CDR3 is CATSAFGQGNYEQYF. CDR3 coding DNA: TGTGCCACCAGCGCCTTCGGACAGGGTAACTACGAGCAGTACTTC.

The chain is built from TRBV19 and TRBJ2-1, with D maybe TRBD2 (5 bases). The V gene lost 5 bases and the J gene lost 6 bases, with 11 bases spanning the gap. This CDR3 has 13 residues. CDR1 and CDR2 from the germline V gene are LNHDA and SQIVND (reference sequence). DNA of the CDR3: TGTGCCAGTAGTGCCCTGGACTCCAATGAGCAGTTCTTC. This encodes CASSALDSNEQFF.

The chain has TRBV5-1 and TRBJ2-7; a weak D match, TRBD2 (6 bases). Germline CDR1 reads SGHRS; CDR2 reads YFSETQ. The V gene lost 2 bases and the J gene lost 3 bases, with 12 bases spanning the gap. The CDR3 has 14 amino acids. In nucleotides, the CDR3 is TGCGCCAGCAGCTTCGGGACTTTAAACTACGAGCAGTACTTC. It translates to CASSFGTLNYEQYF.

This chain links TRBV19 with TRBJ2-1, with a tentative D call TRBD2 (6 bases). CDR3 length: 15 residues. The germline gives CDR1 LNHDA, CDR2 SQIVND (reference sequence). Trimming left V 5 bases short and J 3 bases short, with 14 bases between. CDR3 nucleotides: TGTGCCAGTAGTGAGGCTCGGAGGGGCTACAATGAGCAGTTCTTC. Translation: CASSEARRGYNEQFF.

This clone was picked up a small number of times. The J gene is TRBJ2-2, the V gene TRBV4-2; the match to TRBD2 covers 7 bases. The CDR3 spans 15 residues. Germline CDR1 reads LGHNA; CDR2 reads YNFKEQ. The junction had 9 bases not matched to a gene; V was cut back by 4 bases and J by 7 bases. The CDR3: CASSPRQLANGELFF. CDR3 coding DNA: TGTGCCAGCAGCCCTCGGCAACTAGCGAACGGGGAGCTGTTTTTT.

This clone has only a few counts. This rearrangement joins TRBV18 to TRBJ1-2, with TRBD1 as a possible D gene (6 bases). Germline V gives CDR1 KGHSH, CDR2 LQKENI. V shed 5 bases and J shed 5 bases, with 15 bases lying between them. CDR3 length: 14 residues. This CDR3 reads CASSSDREGYGYTF. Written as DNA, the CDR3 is TGTGCCAGCTCATCGGACAGAGAAGGGTATGGCTACACCTTC.

This CDR3 reads CASGTVSGGYLYEQYF. Here the CDR3 DNA reads TGTGCCAGCGGCACAGTTAGCGGGGGGTACCTCTACGAGCAGTACTTC. This chain links TRBV6-6 with TRBJ2-7; the match to TRBD2 covers 10 bases. Germline V gene sequence: CDR1 MNHNY, CDR2 SVGAGI (reference sequence). The CDR3 is made up of 16 amino acids. J lost 3 bases, V lost 8 bases, and 13 bases had no gene match.

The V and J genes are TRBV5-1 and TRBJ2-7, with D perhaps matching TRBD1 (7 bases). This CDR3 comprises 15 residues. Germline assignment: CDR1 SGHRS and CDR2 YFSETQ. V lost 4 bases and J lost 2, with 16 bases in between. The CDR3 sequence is CASSRESQGAYEQYF. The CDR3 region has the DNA TGCGCCAGCAGCCGGGAGTCCCAGGGGGCCTACGAGCAGTACTTC.

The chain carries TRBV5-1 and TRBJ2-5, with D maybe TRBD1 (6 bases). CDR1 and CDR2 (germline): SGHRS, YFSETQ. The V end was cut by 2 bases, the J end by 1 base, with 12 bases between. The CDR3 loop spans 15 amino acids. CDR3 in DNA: TGCGCCAGCAGCTTAGGACAGACCGGCCAAGAGACCCAGTACTTC. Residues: CASSLGQTGQETQYF.

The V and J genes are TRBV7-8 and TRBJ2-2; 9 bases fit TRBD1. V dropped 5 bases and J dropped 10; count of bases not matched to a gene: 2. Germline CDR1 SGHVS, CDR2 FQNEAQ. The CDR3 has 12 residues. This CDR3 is CASSRTGVELFF. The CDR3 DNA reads TGTGCCAGCAGCCGGACAGGGGTGGAGCTGTTTTTT.

CDR3 sequence (DNA): TGCGCCAGCAGTCAATCCCTAAGGGGGTGGGAGCTGTTTTTT. This gives the protein CASSQSLRGWELFF. The rearrangement joins TRBV23-1 to TRBJ2-2, with D possibly TRBD1 on 6 matching bases. TRBV23-1 is placed among ORFs of uncertain function. This CDR3 has 14 amino acids. The ends were cut back, 0 bases at V and 9 bases at J, with 11 bases in the middle.

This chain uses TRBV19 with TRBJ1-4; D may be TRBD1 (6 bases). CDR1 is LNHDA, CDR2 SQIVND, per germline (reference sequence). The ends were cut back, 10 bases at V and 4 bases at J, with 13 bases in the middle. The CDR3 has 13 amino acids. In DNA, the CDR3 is TGTGCCACCCGAGACAGGATTAATGAAAAACTGTTTTTT. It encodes CATRDRINEKLFF. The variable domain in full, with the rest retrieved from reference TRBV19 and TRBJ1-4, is DGGITQSPKYLFRKEGQNVTLSCEQNLNHDAMYWYRQDPGQGLRLIYYSQIVNDFQKGDIAEGYSVSREKKESFPLTVTSAQKNPTAFYLCATRDRINEKLFFGSGTQLSVL.

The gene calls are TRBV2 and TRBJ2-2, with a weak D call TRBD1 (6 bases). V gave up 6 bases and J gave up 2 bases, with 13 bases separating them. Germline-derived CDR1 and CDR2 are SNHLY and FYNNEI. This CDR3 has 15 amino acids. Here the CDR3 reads CASRTGTHNTGELFF. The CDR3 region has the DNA TGTGCCAGCAGGACCGGGACACATAACACCGGGGAGCTGTTTTTT. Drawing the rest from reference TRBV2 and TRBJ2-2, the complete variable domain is EPEVTQTPSHQVTQMGQEVILRCVPISNHLYFYWYRQILGQKVEFLVSFYNNEISEKSEIFDDQFSVERPDGSNFTLKIRSTKLEDSAMYFCASRTGTHNTGELFFGEGSRLTVL.

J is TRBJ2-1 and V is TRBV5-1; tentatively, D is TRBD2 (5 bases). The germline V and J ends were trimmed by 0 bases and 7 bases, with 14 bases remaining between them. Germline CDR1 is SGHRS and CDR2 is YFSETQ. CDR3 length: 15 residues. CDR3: CASSLVDTGENEQFF. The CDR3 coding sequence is TGCGCCAGCAGCTTGGTGGATACCGGGGAAAATGAGCAGTTCTTC.

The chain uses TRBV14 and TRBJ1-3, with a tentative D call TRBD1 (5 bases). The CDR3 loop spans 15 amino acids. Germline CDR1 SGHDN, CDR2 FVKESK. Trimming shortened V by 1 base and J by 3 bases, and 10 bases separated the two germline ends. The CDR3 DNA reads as TGTGCCAGCAGCCAAGGAGCAGGGCTTGGAAACACCATATATTTT. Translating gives CASSQGAGLGNTIYF.

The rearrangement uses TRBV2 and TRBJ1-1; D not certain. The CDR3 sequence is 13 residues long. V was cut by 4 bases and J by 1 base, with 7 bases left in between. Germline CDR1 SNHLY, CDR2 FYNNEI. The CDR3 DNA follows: TGTGCCAGCAGTGGAGGCCCGAACACTGAAGCTTTCTTT. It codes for CASSGGPNTEAFF.

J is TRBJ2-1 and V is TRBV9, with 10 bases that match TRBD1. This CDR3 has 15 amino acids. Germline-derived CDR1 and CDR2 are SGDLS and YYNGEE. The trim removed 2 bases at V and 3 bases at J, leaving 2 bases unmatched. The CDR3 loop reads CASSVGTGVYNEQFF. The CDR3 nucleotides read TGTGCCAGCAGCGTCGGGACAGGGGTCTACAATGAGCAGTTCTTC.

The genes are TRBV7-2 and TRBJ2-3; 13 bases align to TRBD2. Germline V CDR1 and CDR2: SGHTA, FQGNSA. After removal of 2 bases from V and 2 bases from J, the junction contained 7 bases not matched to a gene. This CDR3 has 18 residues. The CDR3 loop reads CASSLTGTSGVNTDTQYF. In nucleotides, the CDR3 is TGTGCCAGCAGCTTAACCGGGACTAGCGGGGTTAACACAGATACGCAGTATTTT.

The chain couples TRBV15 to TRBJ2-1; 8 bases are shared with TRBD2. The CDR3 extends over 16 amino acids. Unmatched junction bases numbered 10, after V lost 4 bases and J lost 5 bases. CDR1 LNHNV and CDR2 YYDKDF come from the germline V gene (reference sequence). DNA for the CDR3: TGTGCCACCAGCACGACCGGGACTAGGATCCACAATGAGCAGTTCTTC. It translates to CATSTTGTRIHNEQFF. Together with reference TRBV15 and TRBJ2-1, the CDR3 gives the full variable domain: DAMVIQNPRYQVTQFGKPVTLSCSQTLNHNVMYWYQQKSSQAPKLLFHYYDKDFNNEADTPDNFQSRRPNTSFCFLDIRSPGLGDTAMYLCATSTTGTRIHNEQFFGPGTRLTVL.

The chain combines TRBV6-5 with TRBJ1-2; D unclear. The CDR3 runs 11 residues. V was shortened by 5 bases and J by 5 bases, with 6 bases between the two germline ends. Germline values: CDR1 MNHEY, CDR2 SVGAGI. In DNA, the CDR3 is TGTGCCAGCAGTACTACGTATGGCTACACCTTC. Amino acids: CASSTTYGYTF.

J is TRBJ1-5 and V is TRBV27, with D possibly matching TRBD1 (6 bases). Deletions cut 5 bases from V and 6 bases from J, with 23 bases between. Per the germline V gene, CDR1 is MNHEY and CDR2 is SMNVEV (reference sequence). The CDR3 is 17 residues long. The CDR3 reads CASSPRLQGKGSQPQHF. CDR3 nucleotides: TGTGCCAGCAGTCCAAGATTACAGGGTAAGGGTAGTCAGCCCCAGCATTTT.

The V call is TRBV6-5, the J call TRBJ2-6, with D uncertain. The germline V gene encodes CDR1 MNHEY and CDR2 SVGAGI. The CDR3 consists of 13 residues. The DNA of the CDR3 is TGTGCGCTTGAGGTTGGTGGGGCCAACGTCCTGACTTTC. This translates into CALEVGGANVLTF.

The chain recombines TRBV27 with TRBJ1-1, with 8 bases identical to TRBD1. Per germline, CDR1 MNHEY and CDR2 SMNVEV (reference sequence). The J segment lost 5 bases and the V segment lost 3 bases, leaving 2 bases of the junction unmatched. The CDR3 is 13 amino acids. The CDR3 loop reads CASSFRGRTEAFF. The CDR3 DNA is TGTGCCAGCAGTTTCAGGGGGCGAACTGAAGCTTTCTTT.

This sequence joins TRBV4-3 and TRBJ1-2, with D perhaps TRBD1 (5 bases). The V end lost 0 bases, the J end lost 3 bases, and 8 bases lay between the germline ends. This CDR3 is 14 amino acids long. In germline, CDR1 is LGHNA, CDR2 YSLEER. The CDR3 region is CASSQEKGYYGYTF. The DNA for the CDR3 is TGCGCCAGCAGCCAAGAAAAGGGGTACTATGGCTACACCTTC.

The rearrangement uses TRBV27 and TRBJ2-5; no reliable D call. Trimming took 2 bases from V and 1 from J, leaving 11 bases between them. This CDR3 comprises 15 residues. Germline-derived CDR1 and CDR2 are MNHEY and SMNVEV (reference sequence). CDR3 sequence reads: CASSLGESIQETQYF. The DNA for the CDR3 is TGTGCCAGCAGTTTAGGAGAGTCTATCCAAGAGACCCAGTACTTC.

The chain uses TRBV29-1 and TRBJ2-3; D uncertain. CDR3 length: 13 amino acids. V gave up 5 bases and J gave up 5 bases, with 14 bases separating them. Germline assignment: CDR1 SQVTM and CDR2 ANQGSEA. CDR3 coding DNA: TGCAGCGTTCTACCGGGTTCTGGAGATACGCAGTATTTT. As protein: CSVLPGSGDTQYF.